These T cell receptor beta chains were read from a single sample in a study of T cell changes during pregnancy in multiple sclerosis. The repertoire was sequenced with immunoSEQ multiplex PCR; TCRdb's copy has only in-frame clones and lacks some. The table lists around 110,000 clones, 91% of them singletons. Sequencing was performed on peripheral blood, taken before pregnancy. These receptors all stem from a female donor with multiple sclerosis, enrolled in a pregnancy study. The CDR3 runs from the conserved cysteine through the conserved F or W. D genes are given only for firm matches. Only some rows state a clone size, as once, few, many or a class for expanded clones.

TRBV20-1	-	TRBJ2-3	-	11	CSASRVDTQYF	TGCAGTGCTAGTCGAGTAGATACGCAGTATTTT
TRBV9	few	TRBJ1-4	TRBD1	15	CASSGEGQGNEKLFF	TGTGCCAGCAGCGGGGAGGGACAGGGGAATGAAAAACTGTTTTTT
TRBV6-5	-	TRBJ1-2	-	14	CASSLAGQPDGYTF	TGTGCCAGCAGTTTGGCAGGGCAGCCGGATGGCTACACCTTC
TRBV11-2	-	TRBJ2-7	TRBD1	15	CASSLVAGAGGEQYF	TGTGCCAGCAGCTTAGTGGCTGGGGCAGGGGGCGAGCAGTACTTC
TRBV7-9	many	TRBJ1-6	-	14	CASSLLQGDSPLHF	TGTGCCAGCAGCTTATTACAGGGAGATTCACCCCTCCACTTT
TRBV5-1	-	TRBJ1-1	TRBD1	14	CASSWTGANTEAFF	TGCGCCAGCAGCTGGACAGGGGCTAACACTGAAGCTTTCTTT
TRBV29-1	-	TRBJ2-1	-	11	CSVVVYNEQFF	TGCAGCGTTGTTGTATACAATGAGCAGTTCTTC
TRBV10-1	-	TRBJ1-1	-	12	CASSRGNTEAFF	TGCGCCAGCAGTCGAGGCAACACTGAAGCTTTCTTT
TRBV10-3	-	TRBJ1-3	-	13	CAISEQGGNTIYF	TGTGCCATCAGTGAACAGGGAGGAAACACCATATATTTT
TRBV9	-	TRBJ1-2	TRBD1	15	CASSVQGAPNYGYTF	TGTGCCAGCAGCGTCCAGGGGGCCCCCAACTATGGCTACACCTTC
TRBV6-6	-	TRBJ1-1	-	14	CASSYGQASTEAFF	TGTGCCAGCAGTTACGGGCAGGCGAGCACTGAAGCTTTCTTT
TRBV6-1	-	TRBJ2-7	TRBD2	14	CASSQLAAAYEQYF	TGTGCCAGCAGTCAGCTAGCGGCCGCCTACGAGCAGTACTTC
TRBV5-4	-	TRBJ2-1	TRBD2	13	CASRAGVSDEQFF	TGTGCCAGTCGAGCGGGAGTTTCGGATGAGCAGTTCTTC
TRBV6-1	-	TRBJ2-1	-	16	CASSDLGDLPYNEQFF	TGTGCCAGCAGTGATTTGGGGGACTTGCCCTACAATGAGCAGTTCTTC
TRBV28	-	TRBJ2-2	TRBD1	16	CASSLSDRANTGELFF	TGTGCCAGCAGTCTCTCGGACAGGGCGAACACCGGGGAGCTGTTTTTT
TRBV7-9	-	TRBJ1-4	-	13	CASSFRVGEKLFF	TGTGCCAGCAGCTTCAGGGTTGGAGAAAAACTGTTTTTT
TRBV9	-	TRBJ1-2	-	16	CASSPTPRELSYGYTF	TGTGCCAGCAGCCCCACCCCCCGGGAACTAAGCTATGGCTACACCTTC
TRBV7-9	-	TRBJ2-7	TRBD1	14	CASSGGQDRYEQYF	TGTGCCAGCAGCGGCGGACAGGACCGCTACGAGCAGTACTTC
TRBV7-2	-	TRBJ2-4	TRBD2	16	CASSLGLASGSNIQYF	TGTGCCAGCAGCTTAGGACTAGCCAGCGGGAGCAACATTCAGTACTTC
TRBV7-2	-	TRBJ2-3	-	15	CASSLGSGLTDTQYF	TGTGCCAGCAGCTTAGGGAGCGGGCTCACAGATACGCAGTATTTT
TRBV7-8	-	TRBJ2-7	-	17	CASSLAGGPSGSYEQYF	TGTGCCAGCAGCTTAGCGGGGGGGCCTAGCGGTTCCTACGAGCAGTACTTC
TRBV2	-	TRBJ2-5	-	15	CASSIPGTPQETQYF	TGTGCCAGCAGTATACCGGGAACGCCGCAAGAGACCCAGTACTTC
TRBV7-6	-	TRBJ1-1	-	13	CASSRDLESEAFF	TGTGCCAGCTCGAGGGATCTCGAATCTGAAGCTTTCTTT
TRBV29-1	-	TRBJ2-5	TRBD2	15	CSVFIGLARQETQYF	TGCAGCGTTTTCATTGGACTAGCCAGGCAAGAGACCCAGTACTTC
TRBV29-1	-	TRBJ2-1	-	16	CSVERFGRPQGNEQFF	TGCAGCGTTGAAAGGTTCGGGCGGCCCCAGGGGAATGAGCAGTTCTTC
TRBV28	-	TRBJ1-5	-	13	CASRRQRDQPQHF	TGTGCCAGCAGGAGACAGAGAGATCAGCCCCAGCATTTT
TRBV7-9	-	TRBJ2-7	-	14	CASSSRVASYEQYF	TGTGCCAGCAGCTCCAGGGTTGCCTCCTACGAGCAGTACTTC
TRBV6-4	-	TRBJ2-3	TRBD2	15	CASSQTGGSTDTQYF	TGTGCCAGCAGCCAGACGGGGGGTAGCACAGATACGCAGTATTTT
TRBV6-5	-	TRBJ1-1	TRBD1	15	CASSYRGPEGTEAFF	TGTGCCAGCAGTTACAGGGGGCCGGAGGGCACTGAAGCTTTCTTT
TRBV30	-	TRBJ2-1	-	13	CAWSVLPDNEQFF	TGTGCCTGGAGTGTACTCCCGGACAATGAGCAGTTCTTC
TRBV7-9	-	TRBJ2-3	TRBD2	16	CASSFQVGTKRDTQYF	TGTGCCAGCAGCTTCCAGGTTGGGACTAAACGAGATACGCAGTATTTT
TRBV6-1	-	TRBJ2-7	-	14	CASSARGASYEQYF	TGTGCCAGCAGTGCCAGGGGGGCTTCCTACGAGCAGTACTTC
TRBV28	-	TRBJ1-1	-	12	CASSLLNTEAFF	TGTGCCAGCAGTTTGTTAAACACTGAAGCTTTCTTT
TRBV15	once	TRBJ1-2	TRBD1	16	CATSRGASGQAYGYTF	TGTGCCACCAGCAGAGGGGCCTCGGGACAGGCCTATGGCTACACCTTC
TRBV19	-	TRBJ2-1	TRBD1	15	CASSISTGGSNEQFF	TGTGCCAGTAGTATAAGTACAGGGGGTTCCAATGAGCAGTTCTTC
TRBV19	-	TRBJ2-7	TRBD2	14	CASSIGLAAYEQYF	TGTGCCAGTAGTATAGGACTAGCGGCCTACGAGCAGTACTTC
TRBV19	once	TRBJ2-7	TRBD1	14	CASSPGTGSYEQYF	TGTGCCAGTAGTCCCGGGACAGGGTCCTACGAGCAGTACTTC
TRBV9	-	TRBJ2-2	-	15	CASSVAQGSTGELFF	TGTGCCAGCAGCGTAGCCCAGGGGAGCACCGGGGAGCTGTTTTTT
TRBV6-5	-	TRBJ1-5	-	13	CASSNRVEQPQHF	TGTGCCAGCAGTAACAGGGTAGAGCAGCCCCAGCATTTT
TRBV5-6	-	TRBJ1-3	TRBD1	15	CASSLYRGAGNTIYF	TGTGCCAGCAGCTTATACAGGGGGGCTGGAAACACCATATATTTT
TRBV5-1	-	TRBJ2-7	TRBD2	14	CASSTGLDSYEQYF	TGTGCCAGCAGCACTGGACTAGACTCCTACGAGCAGTACTTC
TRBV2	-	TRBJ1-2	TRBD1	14	CARASGQGAFGYTF	TGTGCCAGGGCTTCGGGACAGGGGGCGTTTGGCTACACCTTC
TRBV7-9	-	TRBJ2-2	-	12	CASSPYTGELFF	TGTGCCAGCAGCCCCTACACCGGGGAGCTGTTTTTT
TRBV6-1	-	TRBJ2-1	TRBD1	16	CASSDKDRGPYNEQFF	TGTGCCAGCAGTGACAAGGACAGGGGTCCCTACAATGAGCAGTTCTTC
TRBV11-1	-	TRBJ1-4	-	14	CASTSPATNEKLFF	TGTGCCAGCACCTCGCCAGCAACTAATGAAAAACTGTTTTTT
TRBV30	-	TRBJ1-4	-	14	CAWSGTFGGGKLFF	TGTGCCTGGAGCGGGACTTTCGGGGGAGGCAAACTGTTTTTT
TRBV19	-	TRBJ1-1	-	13	CASKAPGGTEAFF	TGTGCCTCTAAGGCACCCGGAGGGACTGAAGCTTTCTTT
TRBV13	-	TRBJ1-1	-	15	CASSLEQGMNTEAFF	TGTGCCAGCAGCCTTGAACAGGGAATGAACACTGAAGCTTTCTTT
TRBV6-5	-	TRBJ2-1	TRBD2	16	CASSYSSTREDNEQFF	TGTGCCAGCAGTTACTCGAGTACACGGGAGGACAATGAGCAGTTCTTC
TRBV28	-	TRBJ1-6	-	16	CASRDGGKSYNSPLHF	TGTGCCAGCAGAGATGGAGGGAAATCCTATAATTCACCCCTCCACTTT